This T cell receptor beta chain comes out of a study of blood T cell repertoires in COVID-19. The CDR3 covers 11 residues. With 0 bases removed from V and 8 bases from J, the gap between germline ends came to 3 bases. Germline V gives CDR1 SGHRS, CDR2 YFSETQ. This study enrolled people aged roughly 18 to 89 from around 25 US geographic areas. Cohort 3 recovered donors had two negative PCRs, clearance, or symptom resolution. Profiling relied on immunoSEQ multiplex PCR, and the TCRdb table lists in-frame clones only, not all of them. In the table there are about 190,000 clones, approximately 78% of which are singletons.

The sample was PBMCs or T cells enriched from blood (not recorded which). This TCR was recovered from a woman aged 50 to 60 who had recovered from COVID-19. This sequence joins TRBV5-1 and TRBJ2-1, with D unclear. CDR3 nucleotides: TGCGCCAGCAGCTTGGTAGATGAGCAGTTCTTC. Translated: CASSLVDEQFF.